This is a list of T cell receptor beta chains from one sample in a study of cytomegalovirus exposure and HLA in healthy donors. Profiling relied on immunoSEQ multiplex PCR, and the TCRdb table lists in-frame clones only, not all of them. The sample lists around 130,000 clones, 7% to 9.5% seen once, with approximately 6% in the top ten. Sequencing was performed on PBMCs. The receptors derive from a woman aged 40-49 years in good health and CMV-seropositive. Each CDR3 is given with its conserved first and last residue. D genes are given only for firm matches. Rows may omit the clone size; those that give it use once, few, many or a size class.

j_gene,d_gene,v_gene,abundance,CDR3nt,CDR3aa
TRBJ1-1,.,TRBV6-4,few,TGTGCCAGCAGTGACTCGATTGGACCCAGGGCGATCGGAGAAGCTTTCTTT,CASSDSIGPRAIGEAFF
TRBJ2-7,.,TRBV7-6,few,TGTGCCAGCAGCTTCGAGGTCGAGGCCTACGAGCAGTACTTC,CASSFEVEAYEQYF
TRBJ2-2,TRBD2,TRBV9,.,TGTGCCAGCAGCCGGGGGGTCGGGGAGCTGTTTTTT,CASSRGVGELFF
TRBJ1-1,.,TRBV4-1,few,TGCGCCAGCAGCCAACCCTCCGGGGGGTCTACTGAAGCTTTCTTT,CASSQPSGGSTEAFF
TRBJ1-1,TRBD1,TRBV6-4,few,TGTGCCAGCAGGGGGACAGCGTCGGACACTGAAGCTTTCTTT,CASRGTASDTEAFF
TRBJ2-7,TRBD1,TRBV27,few,TGTGCCAGCAGTTGGGGGACAGGTAGCGAGCAGTACTTC,CASSWGTGSEQYF
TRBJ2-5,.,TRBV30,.,TGTGCCTGGAGTGTACAAGCGGAGACCCAGTACTTC,CAWSVQAETQYF
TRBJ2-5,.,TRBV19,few,TGTGCCAGTAGTATAGGGGCCAGACCCTTCGAGACCCAGTACTTC,CASSIGARPFETQYF
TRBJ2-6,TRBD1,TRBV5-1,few,TGCGCCAGCAGCTTCCTTAGACAGGGAAGTGGGGCCAACGTCCTGACTTTC,CASSFLRQGSGANVLTF
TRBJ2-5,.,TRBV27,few,TGTGCCAGCAGAAACGGACTCCCGCGGGAGACCCAGTACTTC,CASRNGLPRETQYF
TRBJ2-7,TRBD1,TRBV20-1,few,TGCAGTGGACAGGGTACCTACGAGCAGTACTTC,CSGQGTYEQYF
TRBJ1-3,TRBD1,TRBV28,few,TGTGCCAGCGGGGACAGCTCTGGAAACACCATATATTTT,CASGDSSGNTIYF
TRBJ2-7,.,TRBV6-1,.,TGTGCCAGCAGTGAAGGACAGAACTACGAGCAGTACTTC,CASSEGQNYEQYF
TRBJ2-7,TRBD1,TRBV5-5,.,TGTGCCAGCAGCTTGATCCACAGGGGGTACGAGCAGTACTTC,CASSLIHRGYEQYF
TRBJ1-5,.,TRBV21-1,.,TGTGCCAGCAGCAAAGCGCTTTGGGAGGTCCAGAATCAGCCCCAGCATTTT,CASSKALWEVQNQPQHF
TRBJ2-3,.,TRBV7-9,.,TGTGCCAGCAGCCAACAGGGCGCAGATACGCAGTATTTT,CASSQQGADTQYF
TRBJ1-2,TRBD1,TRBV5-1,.,TGCGCCAGCAGCTTAGCCCAACAGGGGGAGGATGGCTACACCTTC,CASSLAQQGEDGYTF
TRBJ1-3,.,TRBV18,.,TGTGCCAGCTCACCTAAATGGGAGCCTGGAAACACCATATATTTT,CASSPKWEPGNTIYF
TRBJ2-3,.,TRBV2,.,TGTGCCACCTCTCCAGTCTGGACGCAGTATTTT,CATSPVWTQYF
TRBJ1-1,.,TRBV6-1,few,TGTGCCAGCAGTGAAGGTAGAAACACTGAAGCTTTCTTT,CASSEGRNTEAFF
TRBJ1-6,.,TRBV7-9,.,TGTGCCAGCAGCCCCAGAAGGGGGAACAATTCACCCCTCCACTTT,CASSPRRGNNSPLHF
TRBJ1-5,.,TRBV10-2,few,TGCGCCAGCAGTGAGGGGCGCAATCAGCCCCAGCATTTT,CASSEGRNQPQHF
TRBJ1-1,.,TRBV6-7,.,TGTGCCAGCAGAAAACGGGTCAGAAGCCCCACTGAAGCTTTCTTT,CASRKRVRSPTEAFF
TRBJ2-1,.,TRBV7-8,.,TGTGCCAGCAGCTTAGCGCCCCCCTATAGACGTAGTCCCCAAGGACTACACTGGCAGTTCTTC,CASSLAPPYRRSPQGLHWQFF
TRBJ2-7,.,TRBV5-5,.,TGTGCCAGCAGCTTGCTCAGGGACACCTACGAGCAGTACTTC,CASSLLRDTYEQYF